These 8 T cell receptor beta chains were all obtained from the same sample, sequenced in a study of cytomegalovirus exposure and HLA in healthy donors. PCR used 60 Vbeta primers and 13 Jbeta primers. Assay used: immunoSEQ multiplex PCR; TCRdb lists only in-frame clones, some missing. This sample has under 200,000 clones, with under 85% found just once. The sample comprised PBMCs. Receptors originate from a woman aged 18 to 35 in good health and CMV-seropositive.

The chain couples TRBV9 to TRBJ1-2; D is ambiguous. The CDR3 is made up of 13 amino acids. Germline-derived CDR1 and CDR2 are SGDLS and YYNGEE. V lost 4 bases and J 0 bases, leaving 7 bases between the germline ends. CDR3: CASSSHSNYGYTF. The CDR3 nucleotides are TGTGCCAGCAGCTCCCATTCTAACTATGGCTACACCTTC. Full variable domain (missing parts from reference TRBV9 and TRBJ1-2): DSGVTQTPKHLITATGQRVTLRCSPRSGDLSVYWYQQSLDQGLQFLIQYYNGEERAKGNILERFSAQQFPDLHSELNLSSLELGDSALYFCASSSHSNYGYTFGSGTRLTVV.

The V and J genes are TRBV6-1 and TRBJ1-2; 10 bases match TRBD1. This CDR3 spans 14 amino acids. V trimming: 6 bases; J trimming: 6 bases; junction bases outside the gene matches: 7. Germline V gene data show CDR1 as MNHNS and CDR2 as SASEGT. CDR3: CASSGTGDIDGYTF. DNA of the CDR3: TGTGCCAGCAGCGGGACAGGGGACATCGATGGCTACACCTTC.

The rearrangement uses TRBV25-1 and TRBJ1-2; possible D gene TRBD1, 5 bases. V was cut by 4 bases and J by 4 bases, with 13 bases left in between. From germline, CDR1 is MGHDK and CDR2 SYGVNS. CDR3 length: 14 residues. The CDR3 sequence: CASSGFQGLYGYTF. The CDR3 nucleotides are TGTGCCAGCAGTGGGTTCCAGGGTCTCTATGGCTACACCTTC.

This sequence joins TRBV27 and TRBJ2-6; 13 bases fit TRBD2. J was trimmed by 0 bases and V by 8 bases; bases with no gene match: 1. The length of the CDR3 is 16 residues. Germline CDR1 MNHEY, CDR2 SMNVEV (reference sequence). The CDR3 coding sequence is TGTGCCAGCCGGACTAGCGGGAGCTCTGGGGCCAACGTCCTGACTTTC. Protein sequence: CASRTSGSSGANVLTF. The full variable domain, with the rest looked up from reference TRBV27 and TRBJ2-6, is EAQVTQNPRYLITVTGKKLTVTCSQNMNHEYMSWYRQDPGLGLRQIYYSMNVEVTDKGDVPEGYKVSRKEKRNFPLILESPSPNQTSLYFCASRTSGSSGANVLTFGAGSRLTVL.

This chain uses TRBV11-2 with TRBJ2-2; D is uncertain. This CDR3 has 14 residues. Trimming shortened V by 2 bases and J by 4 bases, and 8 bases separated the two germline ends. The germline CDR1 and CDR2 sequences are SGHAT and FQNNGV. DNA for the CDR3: TGTGCCAGCAGCTTAAATTACGGCACCGGGGAGCTGTTTTTT. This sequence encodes CASSLNYGTGELFF.

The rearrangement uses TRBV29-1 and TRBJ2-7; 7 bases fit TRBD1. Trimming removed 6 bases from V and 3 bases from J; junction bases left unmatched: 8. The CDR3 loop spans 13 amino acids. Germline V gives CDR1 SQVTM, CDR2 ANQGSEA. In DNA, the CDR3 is TGCAGCGTCCAACAGGGGACCGGCTACGAGCAGTACTTC. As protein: CSVQQGTGYEQYF.

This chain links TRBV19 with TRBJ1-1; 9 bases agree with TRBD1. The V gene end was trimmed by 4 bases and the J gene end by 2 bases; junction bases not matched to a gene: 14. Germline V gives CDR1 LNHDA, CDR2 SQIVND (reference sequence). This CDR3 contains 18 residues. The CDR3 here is CASSTQGAVSHLNTEAFF. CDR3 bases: TGTGCCAGTAGTACACAGGGGGCGGTGTCCCATCTAAACACTGAAGCTTTCTTT.

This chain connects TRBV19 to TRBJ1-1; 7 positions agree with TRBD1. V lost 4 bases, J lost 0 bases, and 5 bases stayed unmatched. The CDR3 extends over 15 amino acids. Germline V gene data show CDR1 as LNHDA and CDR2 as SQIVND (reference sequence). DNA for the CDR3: TGTGCCAGTAGTACAGGACAGGTCATGAACACTGAAGCTTTCTTT. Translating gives CASSTGQVMNTEAFF.